Listed below are T cell receptor beta chains from one sample, sequenced in a study of blood T cell repertoires in COVID-19. TCRdb keeps only in-frame clones here, not all; method: immunoSEQ multiplex PCR. This sample has some 200,000 clones; 75% to 90% occur once, and the top ten carry about 2.3%. Specimen: PBMCs or T cells enriched from blood (not recorded which). The receptors derive from a woman aged 30 to 39 who had recovered from COVID-19. Both conserved end residues are part of each CDR3. A D gene is named only where the DNA matches it firmly. Clone sizes are given selectively: once, few, many, or a class where the clone is expanded.

TRBD1 - TRBJ2-7 TRBV15 TGTGCCACCAGCAGAGCATCCCCAACGGGACAGGGGGGTTTCGAGCAGTACTTC CATSRASPTGQGGFEQYF
- - TRBJ1-3 TRBV6-5 TGTGCCAGCAGTTACTCGGGGACTGCTGGAAACACCATATATTTT CASSYSGTAGNTIYF
TRBD2 few TRBJ2-3 TRBV29-1 TGCAGCGGGGGAGGACTAGCGGGCACAGATACGCAGTATTTT CSGGGLAGTDTQYF
- - TRBJ1-4 TRBV7-8 TGTGCCAGCAGCCGCGCAGGGTGGGGTAATGAAAAACTGTTTTTT CASSRAGWGNEKLFF
TRBD2 - TRBJ2-1 TRBV2 TGTGCCAGCAGTGACGAGACTAGCGGGGGTAGCTCCTACAATGAGCAGTTCTTC CASSDETSGGSSYNEQFF
- - TRBJ1-3 TRBV19 TGTGCCAGTAGTTCGAGGGCAAGGTCCGACTCTGGAAACACCATATATTTT CASSSRARSDSGNTIYF
TRBD1 - TRBJ1-4 TRBV28 TGTGCCGGACCCTTCGGGACAGGTAATGAAAAACTGTTTTTT CAGPFGTGNEKLFF
TRBD1 - TRBJ1-2 TRBV28 TGTGCCAGCAGTAGGGACAGGGGAACAAACTATGGCTACACCTTC CASSRDRGTNYGYTF
TRBD1 - TRBJ1-1 TRBV19 TGTGCCAGTCGCCTTCTGGGACAGGGGAACACTGAAGCTTTCTTT CASRLLGQGNTEAFF
- - TRBJ2-3 TRBV7-2 TGTGCCAGCAGCCCACAGGTTGACACAGATACGCAGTATTTT CASSPQVDTDTQYF
- - TRBJ1-1 TRBV5-6 TGTGCCAGCAGCTACAGGGTTGGAGACTCTGAAGCTTTCTTT CASSYRVGDSEAFF
- - TRBJ1-4 TRBV6-6 TGTGCCAGCGTACGGAGAGACAATGAAAAACTGTTTTTT CASVRRDNEKLFF
TRBD2 - TRBJ2-7 TRBV5-1 TGCGCCAGCAGCAGGGAGGGACTAGCTTCCTACGAGCAGTACTTC CASSREGLASYEQYF
- - TRBJ2-1 TRBV9 TGTGCCAGCAGCCCAGCGGGTGGGGGTGAGCAGTTCTTC CASSPAGGGEQFF
TRBD1 few TRBJ1-4 TRBV5-4 TGTGCCAGCAGGGAACAGGGGGCTGGGGCAACTAATGAAAAACTGTTTTTT CASREQGAGATNEKLFF
- - TRBJ2-2 TRBV11-3 TGTGCCAGCAGCTTAAGGGGTACCACCGGGGAGCTGTTTTTT CASSLRGTTGELFF
TRBD1 - TRBJ1-1 TRBV19 TGTGCCAGTAGTCTCGGGACAGGGGGCACTGAAGCTTTCTTT CASSLGTGGTEAFF
TRBD1 - TRBJ1-1 TRBV19 TGTGCCAGTAGTAGGACAGGGGGCAGGAACACTGAAGCTTTCTTT CASSRTGGRNTEAFF
TRBD1 once TRBJ1-5 TRBV6-5 TGTGCCAGCAGTAGGGACAGGTCCAATCAGCCCCAGCATTTT CASSRDRSNQPQHF
TRBD1 - TRBJ2-4 TRBV29-1 TGCAGCGTGCACGGTCCACAGGGGAAGTACTTC CSVHGPQGKYF
- few TRBJ1-1 TRBV6-5 TGTGCCAGCCGAGGAGGGTGGGACACTGAAGCTTTCTTT CASRGGWDTEAFF
- - TRBJ2-1 TRBV24-1 TGTGCCACCAGTGAATTTGGCCGGGAGTTGAATGAGCAGTTCTTC CATSEFGRELNEQFF
- - TRBJ2-3 TRBV2 TGTGCCAGCAGGACAGACAGCGGGGATACGCAGTATTTT CASRTDSGDTQYF
TRBD2 - TRBJ2-2 TRBV24-1 TGTGCCACCAGTGATTTAAGGGCGGGAGCGAACACCGGGGAGCTGTTTTTT CATSDLRAGANTGELFF
- - TRBJ1-5 TRBV11-2 TGTGCCAGCAGCTCCGGGACAACCAATCAGCCCCAGCATTTT CASSSGTTNQPQHF
- - TRBJ1-4 TRBV7-2 TGTGCCAGCAGCTTAGGCAGGGCGGCTAATGAAAAACTGTTTTTT CASSLGRAANEKLFF
TRBD1 - TRBJ2-7 TRBV5-5 TGTGCCAGCAGCCCCCAAGCCTGGACAGGGGAGGGCTACGAGCAGTACTTC CASSPQAWTGEGYEQYF
TRBD2 once TRBJ2-1 TRBV14 TGTGCCAGCAGCCTTCTAGCGGGAGGGCGTCATGAGCAGTTCTTC CASSLLAGGRHEQFF
TRBD1 - TRBJ1-2 TRBV19 TGTGCCAGTACCGCCGTGGGACAGCCCTCCTATGGCTACACCTTC CASTAVGQPSYGYTF